These T cell receptor beta chains were read from a single sample in a study of blood T cell repertoires in COVID-19. Measured with immunoSEQ multiplex PCR; TCRdb has only the in-frame clones, and not every one. This sample has some 250,000 clones, with around 80% found just once. Sequenced material: peripheral blood. The receptors here all came from a man aged 55 to 69 with acute or convalescent COVID-19. Both conserved end residues are part of each CDR3. The order of the fields is J gene, V gene, D gene, clone size, CDR3 protein, CDR3 DNA. The D gene is left open where the match is weak. Only some rows state a clone size, as once, few, many or a class for expanded clones.

TRBJ2-3 TRBV4-2 TRBD2 . CASSQQTSGTDTQYF TGTGCCAGCAGCCAGCAGACTAGCGGTACAGATACGCAGTATTTT
TRBJ1-3 TRBV5-8 TRBD1 . CASSLGQGAGNTIYF TGTGCCAGCAGCTTGGGACAGGGAGCTGGAAACACCATATATTTT
TRBJ1-5 TRBV28 TRBD1 . CATLGGQGMRPQHF TGTGCCACCTTAGGGGGACAGGGGATGAGGCCCCAGCATTTT
TRBJ1-1 TRBV6-5 . once CASREIFGGEAFF TGTGCCAGCAGGGAGATATTCGGGGGTGAAGCTTTCTTT
TRBJ2-3 TRBV6-5 . once CASSPYGQSTDTQYF TGTGCCAGCAGCCCGTATGGACAGAGCACAGATACGCAGTATTTT
TRBJ1-1 TRBV5-1 TRBD1 . CASSLGGTGNGYTEAFF TGCGCCAGCAGCTTGGGTGGGACAGGGAACGGCTACACTGAAGCTTTCTTT
TRBJ2-2 TRBV20-1 . . CSAREDRELFF TGCAGTGCTAGAGAGGACAGAGAGCTGTTTTTT
TRBJ1-5 TRBV3-1/TRBV3-2 . . CASSQRLSNQPQHF TGTGCCAGCAGCCAGAGATTAAGCAATCAGCCCCAGCATTTT
TRBJ2-3 TRBV18 . . CASSPRQATSTDTQYF TGTGCCAGCTCACCCCGCCAGGCCACTAGCACAGATACGCAGTATTTT
TRBJ2-3 TRBV4-2 TRBD2 . CASSSRDVAGSKDTQYF TGTGCCAGCAGCTCAAGGGATGTAGCGGGATCAAAAGATACGCAGTATTTT
TRBJ2-2 TRBV10-1 TRBD1 . CASRTGQGNTGELFF TGCGCCAGCAGGACGGGACAGGGCAACACCGGGGAGCTGTTTTTT
TRBJ2-7 TRBV10-2 TRBD1 . CASSESKPRQGLGEQYF TGCGCCAGCAGTGAGTCGAAGCCGCGACAGGGCCTCGGCGAGCAGTACTTC
TRBJ1-6 TRBV6-4 . . CASSDEYRVNSPLHF TGTGCCAGCAGTGACGAATACAGGGTTAATTCACCCCTCCACTTT
TRBJ1-2 TRBV7-2 TRBD1 . CASSLQQGARYGYTF TGTGCCAGCAGCTTACAACAGGGGGCGCGTTATGGCTACACCTTC
TRBJ1-5 TRBV7-2 . . CASSLMDVAAGYDQPQHF TGTGCCAGCAGCTTAATGGACGTGGCGGCAGGGTACGATCAGCCCCAGCATTTT
TRBJ1-2 TRBV30 . . CAWRERQKPSYGYTF TGTGCCTGGAGGGAAAGACAGAAGCCCTCCTATGGCTACACCTTC
TRBJ1-2 TRBV24-1 . . CASHPGLWTGYTF TGTGCCTCACATCCGGGACTTTGGACCGGCTACACCTTC
TRBJ2-4 TRBV19 TRBD1 . CASSTLGQLKNIQYF TGTGCCAGTAGTACCCTGGGACAGCTCAAAAACATTCAGTACTTC
TRBJ2-5 TRBV2 TRBD2 . CASSGIAGGGETQYF TGTGCCAGCAGTGGTATTGCGGGGGGAGGGGAGACCCAGTACTTC
TRBJ2-3 TRBV5-1 . once CASSLAAYRSGDTQYF TGCGCCAGCAGCTTGGCGGCTTACCGTTCGGGAGATACGCAGTATTTT
TRBJ2-3 TRBV10-1 TRBD1 . CASSRDRGVCGTDTQYF TGCGCCAGCAGCCGGGACAGGGGCGTTTGTGGCACAGATACGCAGTATTTT
TRBJ1-1 TRBV10-3 . once CAISSGTMNTEAFF TGTGCCATCAGCTCCGGGACAATGAACACTGAAGCTTTCTTT
TRBJ2-7 TRBV3-1/TRBV3-2 TRBD1 few CASSHTGTVSYEQYF TGTGCCAGCAGCCACACAGGGACAGTCTCCTACGAGCAGTACTTC
TRBJ1-4 TRBV15 TRBD1 once CATSRNNRGVNEKLFF TGTGCCACCAGCAGAAACAACAGGGGAGTTAATGAAAAACTGTTTTTT
TRBJ2-6 TRBV10-3 . . CAISESQGNSGANVLTF TGTGCCATCAGTGAGTCTCAGGGGAACTCTGGGGCCAACGTCCTGACTTTC
TRBJ1-2 TRBV6-4 . . CASSAYSGYGYTF TGTGCCAGCAGTGCCTACTCCGGCTATGGCTACACCTTC
TRBJ2-5 TRBV9 . . CASSVAGETQYF TGTGCCAGCAGCGTAGCGGGGGAGACCCAGTACTTC
TRBJ1-2 TRBV6-5 . . CASSSTPRAGGYTF TGTGCCAGCAGCTCCACACCACGAGCGGGTGGCTACACCTTC
TRBJ1-1 TRBV6-4 . . CASSVSRENTEAFF TGTGCCAGCAGTGTGTCCAGGGAGAACACTGAAGCTTTCTTT
TRBJ1-3 TRBV3-1/TRBV3-2 TRBD1 . CASSHGQGSAIYF TGTGCCAGCAGCCATGGACAGGGGAGCGCCATATATTTT
TRBJ2-7 TRBV10-3 TRBD1 . CAISSCGDRGLLEQYF TGTGCCATCAGTTCATGTGGGGACAGGGGGCTTCTCGAGCAGTACTTC
TRBJ2-3 TRBV6-4 . . CASSESAGSGTQYF TGTGCCAGCAGTGAGAGCGCGGGAAGCGGTACGCAGTATTTT